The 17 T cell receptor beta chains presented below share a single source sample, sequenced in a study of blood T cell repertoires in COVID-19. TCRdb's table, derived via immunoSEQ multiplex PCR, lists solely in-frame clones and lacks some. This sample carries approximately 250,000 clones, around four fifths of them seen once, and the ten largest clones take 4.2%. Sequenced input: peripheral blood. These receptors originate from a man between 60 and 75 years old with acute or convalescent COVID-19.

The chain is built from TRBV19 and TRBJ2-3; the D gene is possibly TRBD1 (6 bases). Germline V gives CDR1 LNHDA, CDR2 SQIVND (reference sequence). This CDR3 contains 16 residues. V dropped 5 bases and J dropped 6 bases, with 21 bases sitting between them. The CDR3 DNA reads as TGTGCCAGTAGTGTCCTCCGGGACAAGGGAGCGGATACGCAGTATTTT. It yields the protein CASSVLRDKGADTQYF.

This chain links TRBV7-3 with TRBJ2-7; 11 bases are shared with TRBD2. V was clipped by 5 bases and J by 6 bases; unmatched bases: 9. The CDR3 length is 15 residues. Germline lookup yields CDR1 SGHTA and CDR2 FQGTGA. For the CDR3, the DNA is TGTGCCAGCAGCCCGAATACCGGGACTAGCGGCGAGCAGTACTTC. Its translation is CASSPNTGTSGEQYF.

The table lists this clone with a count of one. CDR3: CASSRASGSYEQYF. In nucleotides, the CDR3 is TGTGCCAGCAGTCGGGCTAGCGGGAGCTACGAGCAGTACTTC. The chain carries TRBV25-1 and TRBJ2-7; 10 nucleotides line up with TRBD2. The trim removed 5 bases at V and 3 bases at J, leaving 4 bases unmatched. The length of the CDR3 is 14 residues. Germline CDR1 reads MGHDK; CDR2 reads SYGVNS.

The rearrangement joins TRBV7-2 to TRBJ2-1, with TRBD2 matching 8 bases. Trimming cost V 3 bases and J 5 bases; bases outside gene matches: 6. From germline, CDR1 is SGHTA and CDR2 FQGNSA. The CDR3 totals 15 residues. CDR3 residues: CASSLALAGHNEQFF. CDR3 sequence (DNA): TGTGCCAGCAGCTTGGCGCTAGCGGGTCACAATGAGCAGTTCTTC.

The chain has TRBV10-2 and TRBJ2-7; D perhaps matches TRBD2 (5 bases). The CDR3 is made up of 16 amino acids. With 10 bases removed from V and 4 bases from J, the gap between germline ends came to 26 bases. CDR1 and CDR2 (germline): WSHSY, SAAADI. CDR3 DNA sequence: TGCGCCAAAGACCCTGATTATTTCCGCGGGTTTTACGAGCAGTACTTC. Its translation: CAKDPDYFRGFYEQYF.

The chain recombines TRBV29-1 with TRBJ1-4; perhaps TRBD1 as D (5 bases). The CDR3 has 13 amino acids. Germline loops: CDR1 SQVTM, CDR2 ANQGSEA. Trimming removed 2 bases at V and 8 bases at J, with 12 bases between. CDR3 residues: CSVERGSEEKLFF. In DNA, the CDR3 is TGCAGCGTTGAACGGGGGAGTGAGGAAAAACTGTTTTTT. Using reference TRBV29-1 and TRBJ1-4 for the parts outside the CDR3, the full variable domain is SAVISQKPSRDICQRGTSLTIQCQVDSQVTMMFWYRQQPGQSLTLIATANQGSEATYESGFVIDKFPISRPNLTFSTLTVSNMSPEDSSIYLCSVERGSEEKLFFGSGTQLSVL.

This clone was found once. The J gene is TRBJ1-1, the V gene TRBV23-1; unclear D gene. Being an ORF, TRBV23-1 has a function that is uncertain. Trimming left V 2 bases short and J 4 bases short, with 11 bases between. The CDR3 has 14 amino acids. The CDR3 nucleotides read TGCGCCAGCAGTCAAAAAGAACAAAGCACTGAAGCTTTCTTT. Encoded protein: CASSQKEQSTEAFF.

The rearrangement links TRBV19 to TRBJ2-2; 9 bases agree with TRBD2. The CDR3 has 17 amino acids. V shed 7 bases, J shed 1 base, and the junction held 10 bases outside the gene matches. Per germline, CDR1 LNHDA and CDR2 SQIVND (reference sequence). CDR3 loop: CASTNPRAGGNTGELFF. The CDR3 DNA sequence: TGTGCCAGTACCAATCCCCGAGCGGGAGGGAACACCGGGGAGCTGTTTTTT.

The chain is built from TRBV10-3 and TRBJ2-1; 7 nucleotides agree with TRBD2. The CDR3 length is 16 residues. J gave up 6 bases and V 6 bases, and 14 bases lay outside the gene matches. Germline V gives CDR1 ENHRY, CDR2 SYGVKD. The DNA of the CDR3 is TGTGCCATCAGGGGGGGGGTTAGCGGCACACTCAATGAGCAGTTCTTC. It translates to CAIRGGVSGTLNEQFF.

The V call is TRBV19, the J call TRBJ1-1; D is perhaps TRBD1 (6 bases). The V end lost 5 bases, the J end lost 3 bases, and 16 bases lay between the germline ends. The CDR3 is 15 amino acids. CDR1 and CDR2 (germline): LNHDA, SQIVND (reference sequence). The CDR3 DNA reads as TGTGCCAGTAGTCCCCAGGGGTCTGGGCACACTGAAGCTTTCTTT. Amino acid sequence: CASSPQGSGHTEAFF.

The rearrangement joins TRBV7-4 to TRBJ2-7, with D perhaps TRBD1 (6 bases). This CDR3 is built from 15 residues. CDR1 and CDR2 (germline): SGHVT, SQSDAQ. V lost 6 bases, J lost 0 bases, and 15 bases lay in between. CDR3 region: CASRQDSYFSYEQYF. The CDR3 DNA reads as TGTGCCAGCAGACAGGACAGCTACTTCTCCTACGAGCAGTACTTC.

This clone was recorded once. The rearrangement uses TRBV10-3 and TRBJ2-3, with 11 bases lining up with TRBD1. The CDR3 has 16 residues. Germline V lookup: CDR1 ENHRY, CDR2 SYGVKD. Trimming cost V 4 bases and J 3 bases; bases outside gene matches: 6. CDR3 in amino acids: CAISGTGQGGTDTQYF. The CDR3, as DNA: TGTGCCATCAGTGGGACGGGACAGGGGGGGACAGATACGCAGTATTTT.

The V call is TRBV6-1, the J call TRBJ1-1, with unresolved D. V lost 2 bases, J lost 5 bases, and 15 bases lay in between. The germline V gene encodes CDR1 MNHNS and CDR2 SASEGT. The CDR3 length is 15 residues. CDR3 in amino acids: CASSESSAANTEAFF. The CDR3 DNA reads TGTGCCAGCAGTGAAAGCTCCGCGGCTAATACTGAAGCTTTCTTT.

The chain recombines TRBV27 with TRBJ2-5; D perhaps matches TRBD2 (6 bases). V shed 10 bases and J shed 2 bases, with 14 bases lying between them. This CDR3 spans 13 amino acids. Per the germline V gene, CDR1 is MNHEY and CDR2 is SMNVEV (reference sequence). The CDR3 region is CATGGLVQETQYF. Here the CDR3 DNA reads TGTGCCACCGGGGGACTGGTACAAGAGACCCAGTACTTC.

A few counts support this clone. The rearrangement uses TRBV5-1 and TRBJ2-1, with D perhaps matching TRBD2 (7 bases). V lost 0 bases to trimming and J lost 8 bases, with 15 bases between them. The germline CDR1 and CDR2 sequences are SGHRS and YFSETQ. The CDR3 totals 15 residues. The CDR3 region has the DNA TGCGCCAGCAGCTTGGACGGGGGGCCCAGAGATGAGCAGTTCTTC. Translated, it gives CASSLDGGPRDEQFF.

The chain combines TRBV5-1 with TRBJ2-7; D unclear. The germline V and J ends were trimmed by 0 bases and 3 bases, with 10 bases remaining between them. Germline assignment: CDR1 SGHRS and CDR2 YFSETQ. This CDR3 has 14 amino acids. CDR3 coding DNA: TGCGCCAGCAGCTTGGAGGTCTACTACTACGAGCAGTACTTC. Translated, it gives CASSLEVYYYEQYF.

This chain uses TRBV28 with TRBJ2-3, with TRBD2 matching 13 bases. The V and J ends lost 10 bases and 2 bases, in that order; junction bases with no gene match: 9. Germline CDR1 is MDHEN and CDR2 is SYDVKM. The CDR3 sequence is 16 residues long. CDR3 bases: TGTGCCACCGGGACTAGCGGGGCTAGTAACACAGATACGCAGTATTTT. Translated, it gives CATGTSGASNTDTQYF.